This is a list of T cell receptor beta chains from one sample in a study of T cells in Graves' hyperthyroidism and ophthalmopathy. In TCRdb, the multiplex PCR reads were re-called with MiXCR into one record per CDR3 protein. This sample yields 300,000 to 450,000 distinct CDR3 sequences, of which more than 11% are seen a single time; around 10% belongs to the top ten. Sequenced: blood. These receptors all come from a woman aged 55-69 years with Graves' hyperthyroidism. Both conserved end residues are trimmed from each CDR3. A D gene is named only where the DNA matches it firmly.

v_call	d_call	j_call	cdr3_aa
TRBV28	TRBD1	TRBJ2-2	ASSFQGALLAGELF
TRBV6-1	-	TRBJ2-7	ASRQGHSYEQY
TRBV18	TRBD2	TRBJ2-1	ASSPPGLAGAEQF
TRBV6-1	TRBD2	TRBJ2-2	ASTGLAGGPNTGELF
TRBV9	TRBD1	TRBJ2-2	ASSQSRGPHAGELF
TRBV9	-	TRBJ1-3	ASSPQDIDLGSTIY
TRBV11-1	-	TRBJ2-7	ASSLRFLADEQY
TRBV2	-	TRBJ1-2	ASSGGGTYGYT
TRBV5-1	-	TRBJ2-1	ASSSFGVTYNEQF
TRBV24-1	-	TRBJ2-5	ATSTSGPTQY
TRBV4-1	-	TRBJ2-5	ASSRTRGEGTQY
TRBV20-1	TRBD1	TRBJ2-7	SATDRVNYEQY
TRBV6-1	TRBD1	TRBJ2-3	ASSPVGGQGRPYATDTQY
TRBV28	TRBD2	TRBJ2-5	ASSPMGSGRVGGYQETQY
TRBV28	-	TRBJ2-7	ASSLQQNSYEQY
TRBV6-5	-	TRBJ2-3	ASSYSFGTDTQY
TRBV12-3/TRBV12-4	-	TRBJ2-2	ASSARTARELF
TRBV5-1	-	TRBJ2-5	ASSLVQGLEETQY
TRBV10-3	TRBD2	TRBJ2-1	AISESVGLAGYNEQF
TRBV5-1	TRBD1	TRBJ2-3	ASSSQGGVFSGDTQY
TRBV5-1	-	TRBJ1-1	ASSRLMNTGAF
TRBV11-1	TRBD2	TRBJ2-7	ASSLGLAEYEQY
TRBV7-9	-	TRBJ2-1	ASSGLGQF
TRBV5-1	TRBD1	TRBJ2-1	ASSFRQGGNEQF
TRBV5-1	TRBD2	TRBJ2-1	ASSLEPSSGYNEQF
TRBV30	-	TRBJ1-6	AWGREVYNSPLH
TRBV27	TRBD2	TRBJ2-1	ASSGTSVNEQF
TRBV2	TRBD2	TRBJ2-3	ASSVRLAGVPDTQY
TRBV24-1	TRBD1	TRBJ1-5	ATSDRTGTGDQPQH
TRBV2	TRBD2	TRBJ2-1	ASRVGRSSYNEQF
TRBV19	-	TRBJ2-7	ASSIGGRRSYEQY
TRBV12-3/TRBV12-4	-	TRBJ2-1	ASLGQVSYNEQF
TRBV6-9	TRBD1	TRBJ2-5	ASSFLRTGTGQETQY
TRBV20-1	TRBD1	TRBJ2-7	SASTGTGFYEQY
TRBV6-5	-	TRBJ2-1	ASSYSNLKGINEQF
TRBV5-1	-	TRBJ2-1	ASNGASYSSYNEQF